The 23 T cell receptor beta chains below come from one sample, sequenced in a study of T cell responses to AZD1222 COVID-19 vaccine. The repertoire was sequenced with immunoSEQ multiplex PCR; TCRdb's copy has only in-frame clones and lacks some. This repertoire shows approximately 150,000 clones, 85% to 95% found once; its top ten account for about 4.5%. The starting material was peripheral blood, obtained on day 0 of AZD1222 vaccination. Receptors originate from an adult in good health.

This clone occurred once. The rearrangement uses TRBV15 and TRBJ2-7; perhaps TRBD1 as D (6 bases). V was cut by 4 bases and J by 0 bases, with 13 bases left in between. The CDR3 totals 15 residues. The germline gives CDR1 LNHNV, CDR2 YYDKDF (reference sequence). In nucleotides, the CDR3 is TGTGCCACCAGCAAAGACAGGTCCAGCTCCTACGAGCAGTACTTC. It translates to CATSKDRSSSYEQYF.

The CDR3 here is CASSSPEDRGPSYEQYF. CDR3 DNA: TGTGCCAGCAGCTCCCCAGAGGACAGGGGGCCCTCCTACGAGCAGTACTTC. V gene TRBV7-9 combines with J gene TRBJ2-7; 11 bases match TRBD1. The CDR3 runs to 17 residues. Germline-derived CDR1 and CDR2 are SEHNR and FQNEAQ (reference sequence). J lost 0 bases, V lost 4 bases, and 8 bases had no gene match. The whole variable domain, remainder taken from reference TRBV7-9 and TRBJ2-7, is DTGVSQNPRHKITKRGQNVTFRCDPISEHNRLYWYRQTLGQGPEFLTYFQNEAQLEKSRLLSDRFSAERPKGSFSTLEIQRTEQGDSAMYLCASSSPEDRGPSYEQYFGPGTRLTVT.

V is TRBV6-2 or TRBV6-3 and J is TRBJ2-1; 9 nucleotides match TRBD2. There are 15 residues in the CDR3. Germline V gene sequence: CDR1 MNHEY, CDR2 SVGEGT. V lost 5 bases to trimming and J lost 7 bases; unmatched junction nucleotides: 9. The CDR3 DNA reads TGTGCCAGCAGTCCCGGGACTAGCCCTTGGAATGAGCAGTTCTTC. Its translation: CASSPGTSPWNEQFF.

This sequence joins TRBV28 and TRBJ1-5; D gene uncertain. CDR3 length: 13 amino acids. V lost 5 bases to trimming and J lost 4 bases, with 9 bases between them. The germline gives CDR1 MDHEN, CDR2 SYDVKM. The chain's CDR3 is CASSPPPNQPQHF. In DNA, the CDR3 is TGTGCCAGCAGTCCACCGCCTAATCAGCCCCAGCATTTT.

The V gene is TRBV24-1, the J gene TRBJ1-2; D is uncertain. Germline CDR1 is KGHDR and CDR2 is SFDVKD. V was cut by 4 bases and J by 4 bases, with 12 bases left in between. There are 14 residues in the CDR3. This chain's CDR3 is CATSDRARFYGYTF. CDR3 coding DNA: TGTGCCACCAGTGACCGTGCAAGGTTCTATGGCTACACCTTC.

The CDR3 sequence is CASSPEREGRNHPTYEQYF. CDR3 DNA sequence: TGTGCCAGCAGCCCCGAGCGGGAGGGCCGAAATCATCCTACCTACGAGCAGTACTTC. The V call is TRBV13, the J call TRBJ2-7; TRBD2 matches at 10 bases. The CDR3 totals 19 residues. Trimming removed 5 bases from V and 2 bases from J; junction bases left unmatched: 18. Germline V gene data show CDR1 as PRHDT and CDR2 as FYEKMQ (reference sequence).

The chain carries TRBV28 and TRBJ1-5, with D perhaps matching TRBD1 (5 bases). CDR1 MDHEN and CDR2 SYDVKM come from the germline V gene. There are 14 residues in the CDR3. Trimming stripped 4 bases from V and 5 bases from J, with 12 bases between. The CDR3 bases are TGTGCCAGCAGTTGGGCGGGGACCGATCAGCCCCAGCATTTT. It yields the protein CASSWAGTDQPQHF.

The CDR3 DNA is TGTGCCAGCTCAGACAGCGGGAGCGGGGGGGATGAGCAGTTCTTC. It is translated as CASSDSGSGGDEQFF. The rearrangement links TRBV18 to TRBJ2-1; the match to TRBD2 covers 10 bases. The CDR3 loop spans 15 amino acids. V lost 5 bases, J lost 8 bases, and 9 bases stayed unmatched. Germline V gene lookup returns CDR1 KGHSH and CDR2 LQKENI.

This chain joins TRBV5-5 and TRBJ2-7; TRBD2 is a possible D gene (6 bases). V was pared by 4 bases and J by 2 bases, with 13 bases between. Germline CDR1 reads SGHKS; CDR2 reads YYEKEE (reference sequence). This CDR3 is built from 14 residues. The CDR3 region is CASSTAGRTYEQYF. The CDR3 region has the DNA TGTGCCAGCAGCACCGCGGGACGGACCTACGAGCAGTACTTC.

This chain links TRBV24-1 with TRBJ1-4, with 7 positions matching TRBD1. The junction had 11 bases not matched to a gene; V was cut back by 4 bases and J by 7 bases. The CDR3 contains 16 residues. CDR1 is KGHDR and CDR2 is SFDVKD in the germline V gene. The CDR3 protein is CATSDPRRQGGEKLFF. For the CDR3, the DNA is TGTGCCACCAGTGACCCGCGACGACAGGGAGGTGAAAAACTGTTTTTT.

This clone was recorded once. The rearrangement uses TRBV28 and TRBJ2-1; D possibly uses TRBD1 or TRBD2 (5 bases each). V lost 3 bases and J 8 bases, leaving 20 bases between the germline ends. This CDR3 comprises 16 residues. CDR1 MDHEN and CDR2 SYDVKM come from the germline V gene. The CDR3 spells CASSLIRGGLPHEQFF. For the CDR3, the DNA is TGTGCCAGCAGTTTGATTCGGGGCGGACTGCCTCATGAGCAGTTCTTC.

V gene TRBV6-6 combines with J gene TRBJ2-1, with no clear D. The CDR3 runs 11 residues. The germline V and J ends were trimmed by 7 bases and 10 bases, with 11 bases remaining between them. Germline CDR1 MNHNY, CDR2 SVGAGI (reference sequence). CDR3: CASNPPAEQFF. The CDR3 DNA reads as TGTGCCAGCAACCCCCCAGCGGAGCAGTTCTTC.

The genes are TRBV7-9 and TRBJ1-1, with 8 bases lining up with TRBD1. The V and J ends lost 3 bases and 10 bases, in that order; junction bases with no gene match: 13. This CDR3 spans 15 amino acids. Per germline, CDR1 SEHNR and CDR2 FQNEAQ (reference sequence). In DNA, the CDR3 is TGTGCCAGCAGCTTTCCGGGACAGGTGGTAGACGGAGCTTTCTTT. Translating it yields CASSFPGQVVDGAFF.

The CDR3 protein is CAWSAPQNEQYF. CDR3 bases: TGTGCCTGGAGTGCCCCTCAGAACGAGCAGTACTTC. The V call is TRBV30, the J call TRBJ2-7; D remains ambiguous. There are 12 residues in the CDR3. Germline V gives CDR1 GTSNPN, CDR2 SVGIG (reference sequence). Deletions cut 1 base from V and 5 bases from J, with 9 bases between.

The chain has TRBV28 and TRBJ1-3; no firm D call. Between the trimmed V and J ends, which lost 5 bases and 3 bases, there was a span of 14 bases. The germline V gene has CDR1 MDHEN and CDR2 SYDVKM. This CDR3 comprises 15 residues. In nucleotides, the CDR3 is TGTGCCAGCAGTCCCCCCAGACAAAGTGGAAACACCATATATTTT. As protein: CASSPPRQSGNTIYF.

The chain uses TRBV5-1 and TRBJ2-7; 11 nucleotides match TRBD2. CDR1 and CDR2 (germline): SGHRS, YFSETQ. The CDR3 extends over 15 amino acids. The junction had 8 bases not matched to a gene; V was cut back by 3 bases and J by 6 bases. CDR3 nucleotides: TGCGCCAGCAGCTGGGGACTAGCGGACCCTCGCGAGCAGTACTTC. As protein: CASSWGLADPREQYF.

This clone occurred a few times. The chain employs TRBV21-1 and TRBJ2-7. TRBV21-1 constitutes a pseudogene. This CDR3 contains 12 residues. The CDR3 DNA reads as TGTGCCAGCCCCCACGGACGGAACGAGCAGTACTTC. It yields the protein CASPHGRNEQYF.

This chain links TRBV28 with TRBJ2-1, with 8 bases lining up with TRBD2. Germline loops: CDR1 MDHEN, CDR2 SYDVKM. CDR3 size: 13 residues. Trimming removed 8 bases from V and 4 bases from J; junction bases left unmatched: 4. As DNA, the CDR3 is TGTGCCAGCTCGGGACTAGATTACAATGAGCAGTTCTTC. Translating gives CASSGLDYNEQFF. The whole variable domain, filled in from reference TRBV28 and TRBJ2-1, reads DVKVTQSSRYLVKRTGEKVFLECVQDMDHENMFWYRQDPGLGLRLIYFSYDVKMKEKGDIPEGYSVSREKKERFSLILESASTNQTSMYLCASSGLDYNEQFFGPGTRLTVL.

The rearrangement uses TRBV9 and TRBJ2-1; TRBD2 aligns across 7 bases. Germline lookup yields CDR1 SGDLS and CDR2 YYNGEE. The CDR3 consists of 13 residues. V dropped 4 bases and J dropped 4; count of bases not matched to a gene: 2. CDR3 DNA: TGTGCCAGCAGCTCGGGACTATACAATGAGCAGTTCTTC. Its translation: CASSSGLYNEQFF.

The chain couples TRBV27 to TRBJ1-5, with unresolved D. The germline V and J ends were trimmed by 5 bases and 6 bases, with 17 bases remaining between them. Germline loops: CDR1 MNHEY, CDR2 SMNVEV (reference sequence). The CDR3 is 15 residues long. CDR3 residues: CASSPIQRYGQPQHF. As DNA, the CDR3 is TGTGCCAGCAGTCCCATCCAACGGTACGGTCAGCCCCAGCATTTT.

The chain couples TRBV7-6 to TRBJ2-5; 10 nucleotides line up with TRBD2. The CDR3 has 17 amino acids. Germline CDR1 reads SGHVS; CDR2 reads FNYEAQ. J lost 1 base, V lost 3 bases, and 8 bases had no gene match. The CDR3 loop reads CASSLFIAGGGQETQYF. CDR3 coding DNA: TGTGCCAGCAGCTTGTTTATAGCGGGAGGTGGCCAAGAGACCCAGTACTTC.

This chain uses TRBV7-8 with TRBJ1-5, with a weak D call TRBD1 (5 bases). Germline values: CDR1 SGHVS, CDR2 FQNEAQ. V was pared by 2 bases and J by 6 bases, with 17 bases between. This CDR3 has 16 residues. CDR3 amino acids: CASSLTGTAGGQPQHF. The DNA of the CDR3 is TGTGCCAGCAGCTTAACCGGGACCGCCGGTGGTCAGCCCCAGCATTTT.

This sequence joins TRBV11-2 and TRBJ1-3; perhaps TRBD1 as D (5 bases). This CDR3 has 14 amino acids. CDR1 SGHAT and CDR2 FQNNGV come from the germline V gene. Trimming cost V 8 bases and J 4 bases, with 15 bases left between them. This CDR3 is CASGTRSRGNTIYF. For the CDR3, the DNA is TGTGCCAGCGGGACCAGGTCCAGAGGAAACACCATATATTTT.